This T cell receptor beta chain was recorded in a study of T-cell reconstitution after alpha-beta-depleted transplantation in children (dated by TCRdb to between 2015 and 2016). Broadly, across the study: The study quantitatively tracked T-cell immune reconstitution after TCRalphabeta/CD19-depleted allogeneic hematopoietic cell transplantation in children using TCR repertoire profiling.

This clonotype was seen a handful of times. Its recognized antigen is unknown. No much larger clone is present one base from it, and per-base qualities are unavailable. V trim: 3 bases; J trim: 2 bases; unmatched bases: 10. Its CDR3 holds 16 amino acids, cysteine through phenylalanine. Solely the CDR3 DNA is kept, with 48 bases framed from the first base. From the germline V gene, CDR1 is SQVTM and CDR2 is ANQGSEA. Library construction relied on PCR. Sequencer: Illumina HiSeq 2500. To normalize quantification of the TCRbeta repertoire, the TCR libraries were built with molecular barcoding that relied on unique molecular identifiers. TCRdb handled the public reads itself, with Q25 trimming in fastp and clone calling in MiXCR, and kept productive beta chains. Every entry covers one CDR3 protein and lists the most common genes and DNA from its rows. Counted in this sample were approximately 340,000 distinct CDR3 sequences; 10% of them appeared once. 2.4% of the sample is in the top ten clones.

This chain joins TRBV29-1 to TRBJ2-5; TRBD2 fits 9 bases in the junction. The sequence was collected from a human donor who donated a stem cell graft to a child with acute lymphoblastic leukemia. Sample: PBMCs from the stem cell graft donor, taken from the stem cell graft. This receptor carries the CDR3 CSVEILSGRTQETQYF. The DNA sequence follows: TGCAGCGTTGAGATCCTTAGCGGGAGAACGCAAGAGACCCAGTACTTC.